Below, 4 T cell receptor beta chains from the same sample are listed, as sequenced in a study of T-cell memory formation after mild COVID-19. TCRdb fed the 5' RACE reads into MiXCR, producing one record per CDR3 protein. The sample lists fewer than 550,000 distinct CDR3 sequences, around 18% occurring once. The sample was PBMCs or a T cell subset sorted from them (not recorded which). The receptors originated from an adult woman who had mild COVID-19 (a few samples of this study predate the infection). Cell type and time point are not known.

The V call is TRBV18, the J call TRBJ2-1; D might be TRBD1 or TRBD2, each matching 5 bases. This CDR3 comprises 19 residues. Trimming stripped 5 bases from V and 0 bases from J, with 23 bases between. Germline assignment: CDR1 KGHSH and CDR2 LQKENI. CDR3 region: CASSSRAVGPLSSYNEQFF. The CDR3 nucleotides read TGTGCCAGCTCAAGTCGGGCCGTGGGACCCCTGAGCTCCTACAATGAGCAGTTCTTC.

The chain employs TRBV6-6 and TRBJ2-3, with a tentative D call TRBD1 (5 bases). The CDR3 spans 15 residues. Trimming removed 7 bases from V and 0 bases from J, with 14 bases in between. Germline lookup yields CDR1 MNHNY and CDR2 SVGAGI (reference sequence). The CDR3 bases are TGTGCCAGCAATGATGGGGCCTCTAGCACAGATACGCAGTATTTT. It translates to CASNDGASSTDTQYF.

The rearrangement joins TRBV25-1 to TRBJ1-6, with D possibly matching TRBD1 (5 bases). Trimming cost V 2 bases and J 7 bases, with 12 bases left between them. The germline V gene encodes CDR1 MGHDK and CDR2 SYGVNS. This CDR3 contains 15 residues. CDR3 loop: CASSEPGRKNSPLHF. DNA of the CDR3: TGTGCCAGCAGTGAACCGGGACGGAAGAATTCACCCCTCCACTTT.

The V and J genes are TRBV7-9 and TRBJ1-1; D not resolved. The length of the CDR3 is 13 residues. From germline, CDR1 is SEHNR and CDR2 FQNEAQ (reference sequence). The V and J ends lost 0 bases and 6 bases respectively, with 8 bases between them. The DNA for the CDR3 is TGTGCCAGCAGCTTAGCAGGGAGACCTGAAGCTTTCTTT. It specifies CASSLAGRPEAFF. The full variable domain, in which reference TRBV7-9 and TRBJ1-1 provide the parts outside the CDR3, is DTGVSQNPRHKITKRGQNVTFRCDPISEHNRLYWYRQTLGQGPEFLTYFQNEAQLEKSRLLSDRFSAERPKGSFSTLEIQRTEQGDSAMYLCASSLAGRPEAFFGQGTRLTVV.